The present T cell receptor (beta chain) was sequenced within a study of blood T cell repertoires in COVID-19. Study as a whole: There were acute and convalescent COVID-19 samples, and they came from the United States, Italy and Spain. T cells, B-cell-depleted T cells, or PBMCs supplied cDNA or gDNA.

This clone was observed a handful of times. In germline, CDR1 is SSHAT, CDR2 FNYEAQ (reference sequence). The V gene end was trimmed by 4 bases and the J gene end by 8 bases; junction bases not matched to a gene: 8. The CDR3 sequence is 16 residues long. Original data processing: How many nucleated cells were present was estimated from reference gene primer amplification. The table came from immunoSEQ multiplex PCR; TCRdb's copy has only in-frame clones and leaves some out. The V and J calls and clone size are taken from that table; D and trimming were inferred from the DNA. Of fewer than 65,000 clones in the sample, roughly 90% are singletons; the top ten hold 1% to 1.5%.

This sequence was found in a woman at least 80 years old with acute or convalescent COVID-19. The sequenced sample was peripheral blood. The J gene is TRBJ2-1, the V gene TRBV7-7, with 13 bases that match TRBD2. The chain's CDR3 is CASSSGLAGRGYEQFF. The CDR3 region has the DNA TGTGCCAGCAGCTCGGGACTAGCGGGGCGCGGGTATGAGCAGTTCTTC.